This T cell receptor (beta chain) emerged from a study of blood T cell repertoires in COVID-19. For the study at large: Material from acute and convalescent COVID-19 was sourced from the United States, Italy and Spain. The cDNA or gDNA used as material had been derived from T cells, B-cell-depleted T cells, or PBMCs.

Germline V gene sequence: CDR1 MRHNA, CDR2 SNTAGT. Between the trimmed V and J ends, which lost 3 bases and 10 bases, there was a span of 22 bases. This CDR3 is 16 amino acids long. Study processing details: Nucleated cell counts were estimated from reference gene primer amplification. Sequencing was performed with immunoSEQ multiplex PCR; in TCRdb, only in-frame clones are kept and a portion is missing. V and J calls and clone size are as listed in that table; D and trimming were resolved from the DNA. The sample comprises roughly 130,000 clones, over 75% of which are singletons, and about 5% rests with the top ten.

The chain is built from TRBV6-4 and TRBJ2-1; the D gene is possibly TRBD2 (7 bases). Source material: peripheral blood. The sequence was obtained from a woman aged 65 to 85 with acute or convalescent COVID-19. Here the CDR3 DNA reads TGTGCCAGCAGTGAGGCAGGGGAGGGCCCTAGGGACGAGCAGTTCTTC. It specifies CASSEAGEGPRDEQFF.